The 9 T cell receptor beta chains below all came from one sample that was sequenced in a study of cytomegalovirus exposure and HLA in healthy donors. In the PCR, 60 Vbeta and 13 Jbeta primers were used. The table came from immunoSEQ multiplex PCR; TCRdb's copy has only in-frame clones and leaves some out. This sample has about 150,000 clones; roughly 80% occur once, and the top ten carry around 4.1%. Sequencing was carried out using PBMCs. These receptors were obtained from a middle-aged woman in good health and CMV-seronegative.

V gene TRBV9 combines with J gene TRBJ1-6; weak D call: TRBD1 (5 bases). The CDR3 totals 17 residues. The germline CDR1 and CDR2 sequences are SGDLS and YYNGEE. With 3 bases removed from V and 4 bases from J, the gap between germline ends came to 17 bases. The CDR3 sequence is CASSDRTDKWYNSPLHF. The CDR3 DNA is TGTGCCAGCAGCGACAGGACGGATAAGTGGTATAATTCACCCCTCCACTTT.

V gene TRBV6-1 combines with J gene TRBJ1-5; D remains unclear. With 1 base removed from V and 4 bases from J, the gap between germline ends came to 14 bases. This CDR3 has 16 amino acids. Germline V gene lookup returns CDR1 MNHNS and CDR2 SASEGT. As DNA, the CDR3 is TGTGCCAGCAGTGAAGTGGCGGGGATGGCAAATCAGCCCCAGCATTTT. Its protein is CASSEVAGMANQPQHF.

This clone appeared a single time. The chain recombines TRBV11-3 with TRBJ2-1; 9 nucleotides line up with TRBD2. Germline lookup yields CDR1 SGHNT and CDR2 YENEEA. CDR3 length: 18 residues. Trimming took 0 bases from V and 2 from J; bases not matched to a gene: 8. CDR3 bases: TGTGCCAGCAGCTTAGATGTTAGCGGGAGCGAGACCTACAATGAGCAGTTCTTC. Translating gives CASSLDVSGSETYNEQFF.

This chain's CDR3 is CASRRVGEETQYF. CDR3 in DNA: TGTGCCAGTCGCAGGGTAGGAGAAGAGACCCAGTACTTC. The chain employs TRBV19 and TRBJ2-5; TRBD1 is a possible D gene (5 bases). The germline V gene encodes CDR1 LNHDA and CDR2 SQIVND (reference sequence). Trimming removed 8 bases at V and 3 bases at J, with 13 bases between. This CDR3 is 13 amino acids long. The full variable domain, its missing parts supplied by reference TRBV19 and TRBJ2-5, is DGGITQSPKYLFRKEGQNVTLSCEQNLNHDAMYWYRQDPGQGLRLIYYSQIVNDFQKGDIAEGYSVSREKKESFPLTVTSAQKNPTAFYLCASRRVGEETQYFGPGTRLLVL.

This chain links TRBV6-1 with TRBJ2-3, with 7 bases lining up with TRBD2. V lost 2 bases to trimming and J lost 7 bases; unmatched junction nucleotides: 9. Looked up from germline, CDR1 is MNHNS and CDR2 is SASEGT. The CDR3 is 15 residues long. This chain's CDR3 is CASSESSGLSHTQYF. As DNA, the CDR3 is TGTGCCAGCAGTGAATCTAGCGGACTCTCCCATACGCAGTATTTT.

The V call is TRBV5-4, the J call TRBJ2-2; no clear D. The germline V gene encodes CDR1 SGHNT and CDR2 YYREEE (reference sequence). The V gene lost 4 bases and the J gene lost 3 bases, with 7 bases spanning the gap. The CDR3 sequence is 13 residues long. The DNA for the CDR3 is TGTGCCAGCAGCCGAGATTACACCGGGGAGCTGTTTTTT. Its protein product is CASSRDYTGELFF. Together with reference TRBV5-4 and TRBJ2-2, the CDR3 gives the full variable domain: ETGVTQSPTHLIKTRGQQVTLRCSSQSGHNTVSWYQQALGQGPQFIFQYYREEENGRGNFPPRFSGLQFPNYSSELNVNALELDDSALYLCASSRDYTGELFFGEGSRLTVL.

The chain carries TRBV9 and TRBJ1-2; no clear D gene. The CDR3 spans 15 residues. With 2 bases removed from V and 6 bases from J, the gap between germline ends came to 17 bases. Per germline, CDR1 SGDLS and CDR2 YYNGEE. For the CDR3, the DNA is TGTGCCAGCAGCGTCCAGTTAGCGGGCGCGGATGGCTACACCTTC. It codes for CASSVQLAGADGYTF. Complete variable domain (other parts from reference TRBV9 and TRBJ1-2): DSGVTQTPKHLITATGQRVTLRCSPRSGDLSVYWYQQSLDQGLQFLIQYYNGEERAKGNILERFSAQQFPDLHSELNLSSLELGDSALYFCASSVQLAGADGYTFGSGTRLTVV.

CDR3 bases: TGTGCCAGCGGGCACGACTCCTACGAGCAGTACTTC. It is translated as CASGHDSYEQYF. V is TRBV11-1 and J is TRBJ2-7; D unresolved. The CDR3 is 12 residues long. The germline V gene encodes CDR1 SGHAT and CDR2 FQDESV (reference sequence). The V and J ends lost 8 bases and 0 bases respectively, with 8 bases between them.

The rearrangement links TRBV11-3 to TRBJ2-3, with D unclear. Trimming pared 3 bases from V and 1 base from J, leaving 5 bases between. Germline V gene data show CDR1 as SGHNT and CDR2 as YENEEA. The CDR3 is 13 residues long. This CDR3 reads CASSFEGTDTQYF. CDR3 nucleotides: TGTGCCAGCAGCTTTGAGGGCACAGATACGCAGTATTTT. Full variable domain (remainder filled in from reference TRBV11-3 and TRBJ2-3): EAGVVQSPRYKIIEKKQPVAFWCNPISGHNTLYWYLQNLGQGPELLIRYENEEAVDDSQLPKDRFSAERLKGVDSTLKIQPAELGDSAVYLCASSFEGTDTQYFGPGTRLTVL.